Included here is one T cell receptor beta chain sequence, with context. Its antigen is currently unknown. The data belong to a study of T-cell reconstitution after alpha-beta-depleted transplantation in children. Study-wide findings and caveats: A year post-transplant, T-cell counts and diversity derived mostly from newly produced T cells. Where some patients showed high TCRbeta diversity at day 60, it came from recipient T cells and thymic progenitors that had survived.

Unique molecular identifiers tagged the TCRbeta library. TCRdb re-called the PCR reads through MiXCR, storing one row per CDR3 protein. The table lists about 580,000 distinct CDR3 sequences, more than 20% of them singletons, with 12% to 15% in the top ten. V lost 6 bases, J lost 4 bases, and 25 bases lay in between. The CDR3 is 18 residues long. The gene calls are TRBV12-3 or TRBV12-4 and TRBJ2-1; D may correspond to TRBD1 or TRBD2 (5 bases each). The sequencing here drew on PBMCs, mostly from graft donor cells, taken 360 days after TCRalphabeta/CD19-depleted stem cell transplant. The source of this sequence is a boy under two years old who had a stem cell transplant for acute myeloid leukemia, so the T cells may come from the graft donor. The CDR3 DNA follows: TGTGCCAGCAGCCCGGCGGAGGCGGAGGTATGGGGGTACAATGAGCAGTTCTTC. Amino acid sequence: CASSPAEAEVWGYNEQFF.